This T cell receptor (beta chain) was recovered during a study of neurological immune-mediated disorders. General observations from the study: HTLV-1-associated myelopathy showed the most TCR clonal expansion; multiple sclerosis the least, below healthy controls. Expanded clones shared no identical CDR3 amino acid sequences across subjects, which suggested private TCR-beta repertoires in all groups.

PBMCs stored at -80 C, 2 million in total, were the source of the unsorted libraries. This CDR3 region has 16 residues. The V and J ends lost 2 bases and 4 bases, in that order; junction bases with no gene match: 10. Germline loops: CDR1 SGHRS, CDR2 YFSETQ. This clonotype came up many times. What it binds is unknown. A 10-nucleotide random UMI tagged transcripts in template-switch 5'RACE cDNA synthesis. TCRdb reprocessed the 5' RACE reads with MiXCR, giving one entry per CDR3 protein. The data hold 25,000 to 35,000 distinct CDR3 sequences, with about 16% observed a single time. The chain has TRBV5-1 and TRBJ2-5; 8 bases map to TRBD2. Sequencing was carried out using PBMCs. This TCR was recovered from a man between 65 and 85 years old in good health. CDR3 in amino acids: CASSFNPGGGGETQYF. CDR3 coding DNA: TGCGCCAGCAGCTTCAACCCCGGGGGGGGCGGAGAGACCCAGTACTTC.